Detailed here is one T cell receptor (beta chain). What it binds is unknown. The sample is drawn from a study of T-cell memory formation after mild COVID-19. Across the study: Across donors, TCR clusters were largely donor specific.

Germline V gene lookup returns CDR1 MGHRA and CDR2 YSYEKL. The V gene lost 0 bases and the J gene lost 8 bases, with 11 bases spanning the gap. CDR3 length: 14 residues. General study results and limits: Clones contracting day 15 to 85 were balanced CD4/CD8; later expanders leaned CD4+. Those CD4+ clones that contracted were mainly in CM and EM (CD8+ ones in EMRA).

MiXCR was run by TCRdb on the 5' RACE reads, yielding one entry per CDR3 protein. This sample has about 350,000 distinct CDR3 sequences; roughly 15% occur once, and the top ten carry 22%. This receptor was identified in a man aged 18-30 years who had mild COVID-19 (a few samples of this study predate the infection). Cell type and time point are not known. Sequencing was done on a sample of PBMCs or a T cell subset sorted from them (not recorded which). V is TRBV4-1 and J is TRBJ1-3; D gene ambiguous. The CDR3 bases are TGCGCCAGCAGCCAAGATATACGGTTGGACACCATATATTTT. This gives the protein CASSQDIRLDTIYF.